A single sample gave rise to the 18 T cell receptor beta chains below, sequenced in a study of Graves' ophthalmopathy and Graves' hyperthyroidism. CDR3 regions of TCR beta were amplified from RNA transcripts. HTBI-primed RT-PCR formed the first round, and a multiplex PCR formed the second. TCRdb analysed the multiplex PCR reads with MiXCR anew, one entry per CDR3 protein. The table records about 180,000 distinct CDR3 sequences, 30% to 45% of them present only once. The sequencing input was peripheral blood. These receptors were obtained from a middle-aged woman with Graves' ophthalmopathy.

This clonotype was picked up many times. The genes are TRBV7-2 and TRBJ1-5; 10 positions agree with TRBD1. Trimming took 1 base from V and 8 from J; bases not matched to a gene: 5. The length of the CDR3 is 15 residues. Germline CDR1 SGHTA, CDR2 FQGNSA. This chain's CDR3 is CASSLGGQGSKPQHF. DNA of the CDR3: TGTGCCAGCAGCTTAGGGGGACAGGGGTCCAAGCCCCAGCATTTT.

V gene TRBV7-9 combines with J gene TRBJ2-5; no clear D gene. CDR1 and CDR2 from the germline V gene are SEHNR and FQNEAQ (reference sequence). V was trimmed by 5 bases and J by 4 bases, leaving 8 bases between them. The CDR3 is made up of 12 amino acids. The CDR3 loop is CASSPLLETQYF. The CDR3 region has the DNA TGTGCCAGCAGCCCCCTTTTAGAGACCCAGTACTTC. The variable domain in full, completed from reference TRBV7-9 and TRBJ2-5, reads DTGVSQNPRHKITKRGQNVTFRCDPISEHNRLYWYRQTLGQGPEFLTYFQNEAQLEKSRLLSDRFSAERPKGSFSTLEIQRTEQGDSAMYLCASSPLLETQYFGPGTRLLVL.

The V gene is TRBV28, the J gene TRBJ2-7, with 8 bases lining up with TRBD1. The CDR3 covers 16 residues. Germline lookup yields CDR1 MDHEN and CDR2 SYDVKM. J lost 3 bases, V lost 3 bases, and 10 bases had no gene match. CDR3 bases: TGTGCCAGCAGTTTGCTTGAGGACAGGGCTTACTACGAGCAGTACTTC. Amino acid sequence: CASSLLEDRAYYEQYF.

The V and J genes are TRBV2 and TRBJ2-5; no reliable D call. CDR1 and CDR2 from the germline V gene are SNHLY and FYNNEI. This CDR3 comprises 8 residues. V was pared by 9 bases and J by 5 bases, with 1 base between. In DNA form, the CDR3 reads TGTGCCAGTGAGACCCAGTACTTC. Its protein product is CASETQYF.

This clonotype was counted ten times or more. This rearrangement joins TRBV7-9 to TRBJ1-1; possibly TRBD1 for D (6 bases). Looked up from germline, CDR1 is SEHNR and CDR2 is FQNEAQ (reference sequence). Deletions cut 1 base from V and 11 bases from J, with 11 bases between. This CDR3 has 12 residues. CDR3 DNA: TGTGCCAGCAGCTTAGGACAGGTTGGGGCTTTCTTT. Its protein is CASSLGQVGAFF.

V is TRBV6-1 and J is TRBJ1-3; D is uncertain. Trimming took off 0 bases at V and 0 bases at J, with 6 bases between the two ends. The CDR3 length is 15 residues. Germline assignment: CDR1 MNHNS and CDR2 SASEGT. CDR3: CASSEAIHSGNTIYF. The CDR3 nucleotides are TGTGCCAGCAGTGAAGCAATCCACTCTGGAAACACCATATATTTT.

Ten or more counts support this clonotype. The chain employs TRBV6-2 or TRBV6-3 and TRBJ1-2; 10 bases are a match to TRBD1. The V and J ends lost 4 bases and 0 bases, in that order; junction bases with no gene match: 8. The CDR3 covers 17 residues. From germline, CDR1 is MNHEY and CDR2 SVGEGT. CDR3 sequence reads: CASSSPGQGHTNYGYTF. The CDR3 nucleotides are TGTGCCAGCAGTTCACCGGGACAGGGGCACACTAACTATGGCTACACCTTC.

The gene calls are TRBV28 and TRBJ1-1; D ambiguous. Germline loops: CDR1 MDHEN, CDR2 SYDVKM. CDR3 length: 14 residues. V dropped 6 bases and J dropped 2 bases, with 13 bases sitting between them. This chain's CDR3 is CASRPDPENTEAFF. The CDR3 DNA follows: TGTGCCAGCAGGCCAGATCCCGAAAACACTGAAGCTTTCTTT.

This rearrangement joins TRBV7-8 to TRBJ2-5; D gene unclear. Germline CDR1 SGHVS, CDR2 FQNEAQ. The CDR3 runs to 14 residues. Trimming removed 4 bases from V and 1 base from J, with 10 bases in between. CDR3 nucleotide sequence: TGTGCCAGCAGCTCCGGTGGGGTCCAAGAGACCCAGTACTTC. The encoded protein is CASSSGGVQETQYF.

This chain joins TRBV11-1 and TRBJ1-2; D is unresolved. From germline, CDR1 is SGHAT and CDR2 FQDESV (reference sequence). There are 16 residues in the CDR3. Deletions cut 0 bases from V and 0 bases from J, with 11 bases between. CDR3 in amino acids: CASSLALGGPNYGYTF. The CDR3, as DNA: TGTGCCAGCAGCTTAGCGCTAGGCGGCCCTAACTATGGCTACACCTTC.

V and J are TRBV28 and TRBJ2-4; D possibly corresponds to TRBD1 (6 bases). Per germline, CDR1 MDHEN and CDR2 SYDVKM. CDR3 size: 14 residues. V lost 5 bases to trimming and J lost 6 bases, with 14 bases between them. The CDR3 DNA follows: TGTGCCAGCAGTCAACAGGGTTTTGGAAACATTCAGTACTTC. As protein: CASSQQGFGNIQYF.

This clonotype has only a few counts. The rearrangement links TRBV6-1 to TRBJ2-7; no reliable D call. Germline loops: CDR1 MNHNS, CDR2 SASEGT. The CDR3 consists of 13 residues. Trimming removed 5 bases from V and 0 bases from J, with 8 bases in between. This CDR3 reads CASSIAISYEQYF. In DNA, the CDR3 is TGTGCCAGCAGTATAGCAATCTCCTACGAGCAGTACTTC.

This clonotype has ten or more counts. This chain joins TRBV28 and TRBJ2-5, with D possibly being TRBD1 (6 bases). The CDR3 runs 13 residues. The germline V gene encodes CDR1 MDHEN and CDR2 SYDVKM. V lost 10 bases to trimming and J lost 1 base, with 13 bases between them. The DNA for the CDR3 is TGTGCCACGACGAAGGGGGTCCAAGAGACCCAGTACTTC. Protein sequence: CATTKGVQETQYF.

The sample holds many counts of this clonotype. The chain has TRBV2 and TRBJ2-5; 12 bases fit TRBD2. V gave up 4 bases and J gave up 0 bases; unmatched junction bases: 3. Germline CDR1 reads SNHLY; CDR2 reads FYNNEI. The CDR3 runs to 16 residues. The CDR3 region has the DNA TGTGCCAGCAGTGGGCTAGCGGGGGGGAACCAAGAGACCCAGTACTTC. Translated, it gives CASSGLAGGNQETQYF.

The gene calls are TRBV9 and TRBJ1-5; D unclear. The CDR3 is 15 amino acids. The germline gives CDR1 SGDLS, CDR2 YYNGEE. V was pared by 4 bases and J by 0 bases, with 11 bases between. CDR3 residues: CASSPGLDSNQPQHF. In nucleotides, the CDR3 is TGTGCCAGCAGCCCAGGCCTCGATAGCAATCAGCCCCAGCATTTT. Looking up the rest from reference TRBV9 and TRBJ1-5 gives the full variable domain: DSGVTQTPKHLITATGQRVTLRCSPRSGDLSVYWYQQSLDQGLQFLIQYYNGEERAKGNILERFSAQQFPDLHSELNLSSLELGDSALYFCASSPGLDSNQPQHFGDGTRLSIL.

At least ten counts were recorded for this clonotype. This sequence joins TRBV5-1 and TRBJ2-7; 7 bases fit TRBD1. This CDR3 spans 13 amino acids. Trimming cost V 4 bases and J 5 bases; bases outside gene matches: 6. Germline values: CDR1 SGHRS, CDR2 YFSETQ. This CDR3 reads CASSLTGFNEQYF. The DNA of the CDR3 is TGCGCCAGCAGCCTGACAGGGTTTAACGAGCAGTACTTC. The full variable domain, rest sourced from reference TRBV5-1 and TRBJ2-7, is KAGVTQTPRYLIKTRGQQVTLSCSPISGHRSVSWYQQTPGQGLQFLFEYFSETQRNKGNFPGRFSGRQFSNSRSEMNVSTLELGDSALYLCASSLTGFNEQYFGPGTRLTVT.

The genes are TRBV6-1 and TRBJ2-5; 11 nucleotides match TRBD1. After removal of 6 bases from V and 5 bases from J, the junction contained 11 bases not matched to a gene. The CDR3 runs to 16 residues. Germline V CDR1 and CDR2: MNHNS, SASEGT. The CDR3 loop is CASRLPGQGVLETQYF. CDR3 DNA: TGTGCCAGCAGGCTACCGGGACAGGGGGTGTTGGAGACCCAGTACTTC.

The V call is TRBV7-2, the J call TRBJ2-7; D tentatively fits TRBD1 or TRBD2 (5 bases each). Germline V gene data show CDR1 as SGHTA and CDR2 as FQGNSA. This CDR3 has 15 amino acids. V lost 0 bases to trimming and J lost 0 bases, with 9 bases between them. The CDR3 region is CASSLAGGTSYEQYF. CDR3 DNA: TGTGCCAGCAGCTTAGCGGGTGGGACCTCCTACGAGCAGTACTTC.